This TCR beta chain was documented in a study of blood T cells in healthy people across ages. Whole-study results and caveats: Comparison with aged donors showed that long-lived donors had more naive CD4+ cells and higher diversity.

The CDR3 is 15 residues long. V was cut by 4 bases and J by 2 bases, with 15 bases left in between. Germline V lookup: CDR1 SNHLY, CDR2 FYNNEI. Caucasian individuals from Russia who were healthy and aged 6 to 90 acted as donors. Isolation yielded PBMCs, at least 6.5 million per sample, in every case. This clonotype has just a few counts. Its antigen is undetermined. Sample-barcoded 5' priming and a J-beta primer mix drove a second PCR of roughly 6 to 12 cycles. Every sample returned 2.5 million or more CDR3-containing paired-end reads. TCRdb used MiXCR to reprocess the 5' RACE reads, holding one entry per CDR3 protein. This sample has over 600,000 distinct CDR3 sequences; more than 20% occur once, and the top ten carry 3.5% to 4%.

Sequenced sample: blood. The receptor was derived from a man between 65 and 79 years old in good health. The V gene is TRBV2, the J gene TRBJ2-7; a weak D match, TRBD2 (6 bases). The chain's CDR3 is CASSGLGGNAYEQYF. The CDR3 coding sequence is TGTGCCAGCAGTGGATTGGGAGGTAACGCCTACGAGCAGTACTTC.